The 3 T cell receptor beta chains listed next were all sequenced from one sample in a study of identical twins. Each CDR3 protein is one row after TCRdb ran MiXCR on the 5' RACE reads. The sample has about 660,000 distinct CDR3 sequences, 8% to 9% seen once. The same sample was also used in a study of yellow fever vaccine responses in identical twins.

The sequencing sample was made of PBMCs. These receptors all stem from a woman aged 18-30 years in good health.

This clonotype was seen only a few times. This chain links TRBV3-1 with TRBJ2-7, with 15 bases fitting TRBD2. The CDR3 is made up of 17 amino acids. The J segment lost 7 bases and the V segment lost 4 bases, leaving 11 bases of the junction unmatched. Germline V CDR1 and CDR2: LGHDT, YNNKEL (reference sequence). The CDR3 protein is CASSLNTGGLAGGEQYF. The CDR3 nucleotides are TGTGCCAGCAGCCTGAACACAGGGGGACTAGCGGGAGGAGAGCAGTACTTC.

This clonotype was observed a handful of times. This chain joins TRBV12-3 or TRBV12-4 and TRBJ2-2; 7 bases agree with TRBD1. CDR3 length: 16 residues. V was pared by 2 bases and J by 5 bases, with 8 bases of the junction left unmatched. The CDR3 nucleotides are TGTGCCAGCAGTTTATGGTCAGGGGGTAAAACCGGGGAGCTGTTTTTT. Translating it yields CASSLWSGGKTGELFF.

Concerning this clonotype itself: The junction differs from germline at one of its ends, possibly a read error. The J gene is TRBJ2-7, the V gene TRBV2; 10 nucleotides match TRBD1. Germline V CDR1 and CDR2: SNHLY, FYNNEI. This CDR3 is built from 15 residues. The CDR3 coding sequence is TGTGCCAGCAATGAAGTCGGGACAGGGGCCCACGAGCAGTACTTC. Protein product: CASNEVGTGAHEQYF.